Following are 9 T cell receptor beta chains from one sample sequenced in a study of CD8 T cells in Susac syndrome. After extraction with the RNeasy kit, about 0.5 to 1 ug of the RNA was reverse transcribed using random hexamers. TCRdb recomputed calls from the immunoSEQ multiplex PCR reads with MiXCR, one row per CDR3 protein. This table holds a few hundred thousand distinct CDR3 sequences, approximately 89% found once. The sequenced sample consisted of CD8+ T cells from PBMCs. These receptors were taken from a human donor with multiple sclerosis.

This chain joins TRBV7-2 and TRBJ1-1, with TRBD1 as a possible D gene (6 bases). The CDR3 is made up of 15 amino acids. V dropped 4 bases and J dropped 1 base, with 13 bases sitting between them. Germline values: CDR1 SGHTA, CDR2 FQGNSA. The CDR3 here is CASSSGTMGNTEAFF. Written as DNA, the CDR3 is TGTGCCAGCAGCTCCGGGACAATGGGGAACACTGAAGCTTTCTTT.

This chain uses TRBV29-1 with TRBJ2-7, with 8 bases fitting TRBD2. CDR1 SQVTM and CDR2 ANQGSEA come from the germline V gene. The CDR3 is 14 residues long. The ends lost 7 bases at V and 7 bases at J; junction bases unmatched: 15. Written as DNA, the CDR3 is TGCAGCGCCAAAAAAGCGGGAGAATCGGCAGAGCAGTACTTC. It specifies CSAKKAGESAEQYF.

The chain recombines TRBV7-9 with TRBJ2-7, with 8 bases lining up with TRBD2. CDR1 is SEHNR and CDR2 is FQNEAQ in the germline V gene (reference sequence). The CDR3 contains 13 residues. Trimming cost V 4 bases and J 4 bases; bases outside gene matches: 3. The CDR3 region has the DNA TGTGCCAGCAGCTCCTCTAGCGGGTACGAGCAGTACTTC. It yields the protein CASSSSSGYEQYF.

This rearrangement joins TRBV7-9 to TRBJ1-2; D uncertain. Trimming removed 4 bases at V and 4 bases at J, with 13 bases between. Per the germline V gene, CDR1 is SEHNR and CDR2 is FQNEAQ (reference sequence). The length of the CDR3 is 14 residues. The CDR3 bases are TGTGCCAGCAGCTCTCTCGACACCGGCTATGGCTACACCTTC. Protein product: CASSSLDTGYGYTF.

The chain recombines TRBV19 with TRBJ1-5; D ambiguous. Germline V lookup: CDR1 LNHDA, CDR2 SQIVND (reference sequence). CDR3 length: 13 residues. The ends were cut back, 3 bases at V and 4 bases at J, with 7 bases in the middle. CDR3 DNA: TGTGCCAGTAGTATCAGCCCTAATCAGCCCCAGCATTTT. It is translated as CASSISPNQPQHF. The full variable domain, with the rest looked up from reference TRBV19 and TRBJ1-5, is DGGITQSPKYLFRKEGQNVTLSCEQNLNHDAMYWYRQDPGQGLRLIYYSQIVNDFQKGDIAEGYSVSREKKESFPLTVTSAQKNPTAFYLCASSISPNQPQHFGDGTRLSIL.

V and J are TRBV27 and TRBJ2-3, with D unresolved. This CDR3 is 13 amino acids long. Germline assignment: CDR1 MNHEY and CDR2 SMNVEV (reference sequence). V dropped 3 bases and J dropped 3 bases, with 7 bases sitting between them. CDR3 nucleotides: TGTGCCAGCAGTTTTACGGAAACAGATACGCAGTATTTT. The encoded protein is CASSFTETDTQYF.

Regarding this clonotype: The germline gene is not matched at one end of the junction; a read error may be the cause. This chain connects TRBV7-9 to TRBJ1-2, with TRBD1 as a possible D gene (5 bases). The CDR3 is 14 residues long. Germline CDR1 reads SEHNR; CDR2 reads FQNEAQ (reference sequence). CDR3 in amino acids: CASSFIGTGNGCTF. The CDR3 nucleotides read TGTGCCAGCAGCTTTATAGGGACCGGCAATGGCTGCACCTTC.

This sequence joins TRBV27 and TRBJ2-7; D gene uncertain. The CDR3 extends over 13 amino acids. Germline V gives CDR1 MNHEY, CDR2 SMNVEV (reference sequence). Trimming took off 9 bases at V and 1 base at J, with 13 bases between the two ends. The CDR3 DNA reads TGTGCCAGTAAAAGGGCAGAATCCTACGAGCAGTACTTC. This encodes CASKRAESYEQYF.

This clonotype came up a few times. The gene calls are TRBV27 and TRBJ1-5, with 10 bases that match TRBD1. The V and J ends lost 6 bases and 5 bases, in that order; junction bases with no gene match: 10. CDR3 size: 16 residues. Germline CDR1 reads MNHEY; CDR2 reads SMNVEV (reference sequence). CDR3 in amino acids: CASSTTGTGVDQPQHF. The CDR3 region has the DNA TGTGCCAGCAGCACGACCGGGACAGGGGTGGATCAGCCCCAGCATTTT.